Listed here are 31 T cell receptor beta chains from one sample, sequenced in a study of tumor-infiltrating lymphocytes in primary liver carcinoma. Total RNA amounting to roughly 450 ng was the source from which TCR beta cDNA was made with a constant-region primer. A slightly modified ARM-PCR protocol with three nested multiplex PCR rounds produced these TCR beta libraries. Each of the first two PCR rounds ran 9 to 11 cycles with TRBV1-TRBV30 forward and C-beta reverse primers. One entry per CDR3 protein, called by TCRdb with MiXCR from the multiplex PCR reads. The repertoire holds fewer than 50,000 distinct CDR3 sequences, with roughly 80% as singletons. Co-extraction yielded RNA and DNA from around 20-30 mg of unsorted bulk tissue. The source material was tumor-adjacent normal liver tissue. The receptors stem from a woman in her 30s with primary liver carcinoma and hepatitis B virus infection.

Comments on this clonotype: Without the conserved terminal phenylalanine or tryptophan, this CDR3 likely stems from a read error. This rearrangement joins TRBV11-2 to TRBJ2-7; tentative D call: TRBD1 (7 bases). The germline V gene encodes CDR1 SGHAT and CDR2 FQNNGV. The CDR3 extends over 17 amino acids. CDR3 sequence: CPSSVTGGGSWTYEQYL. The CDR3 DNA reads TGTCCCAGCAGTGTCACAGGAGGGGGCTCTTGGACCTACGAGCAGTACCTC.

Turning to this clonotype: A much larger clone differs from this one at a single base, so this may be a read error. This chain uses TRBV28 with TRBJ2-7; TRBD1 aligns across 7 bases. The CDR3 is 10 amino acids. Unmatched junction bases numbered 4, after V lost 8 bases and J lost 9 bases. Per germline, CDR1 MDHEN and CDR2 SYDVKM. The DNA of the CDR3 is TGTGCCAGCGGGGGACAGCGGCAGTACTTC. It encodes CASGGQRQYF.

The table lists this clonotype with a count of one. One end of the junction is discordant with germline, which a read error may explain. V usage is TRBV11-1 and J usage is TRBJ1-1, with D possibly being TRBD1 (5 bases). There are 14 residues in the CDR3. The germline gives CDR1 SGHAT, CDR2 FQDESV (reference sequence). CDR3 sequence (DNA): TGTTCCAGCAGCCTCGGGCAGGGCTACACCGAAGCTTTCTTT. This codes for CSSSLGQGYTEAFF.

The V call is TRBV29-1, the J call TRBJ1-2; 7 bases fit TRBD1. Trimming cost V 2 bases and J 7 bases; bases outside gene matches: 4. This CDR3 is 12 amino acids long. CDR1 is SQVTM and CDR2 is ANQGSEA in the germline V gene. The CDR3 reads CSVEKGGSGYTF. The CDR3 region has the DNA TGCAGCGTTGAAAAAGGGGGCAGTGGCTACACCTTC.

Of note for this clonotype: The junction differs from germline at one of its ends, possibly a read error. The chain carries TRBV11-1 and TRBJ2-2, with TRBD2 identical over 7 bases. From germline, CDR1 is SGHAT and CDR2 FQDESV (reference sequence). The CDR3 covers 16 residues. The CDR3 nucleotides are TGTGCCGGCAGCATGGTTATGGCGGGAGTGTCCTGGGAGCTGTTTTTT. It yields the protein CAGSMVMAGVSWELFF.

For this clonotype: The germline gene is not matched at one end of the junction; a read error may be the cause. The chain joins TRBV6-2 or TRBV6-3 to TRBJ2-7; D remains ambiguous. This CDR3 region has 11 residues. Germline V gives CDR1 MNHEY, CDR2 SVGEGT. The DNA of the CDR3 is TGTTCCAGCAGTCAATTCTACGAGCAATACTTC. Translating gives CSSSQFYEQYF.

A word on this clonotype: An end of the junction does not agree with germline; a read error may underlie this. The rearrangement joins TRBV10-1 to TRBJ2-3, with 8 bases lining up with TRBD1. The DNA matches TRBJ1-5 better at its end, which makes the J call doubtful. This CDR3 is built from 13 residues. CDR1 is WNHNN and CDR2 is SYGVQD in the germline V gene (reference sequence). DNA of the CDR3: TGTGCCAGCAGTGAGTACAGGGGGAGTACGCAGCATTTT. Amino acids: CASSEYRGSTQHF.

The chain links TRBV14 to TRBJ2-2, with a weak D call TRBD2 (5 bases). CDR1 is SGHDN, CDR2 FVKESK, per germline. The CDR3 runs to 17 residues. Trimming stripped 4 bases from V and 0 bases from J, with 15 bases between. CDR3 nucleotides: TGTGCCAGCAGCCCCCACCTAACGGGGTCGAACACCGGGGAGCTGTTTTTT. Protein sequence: CASSPHLTGSNTGELFF.

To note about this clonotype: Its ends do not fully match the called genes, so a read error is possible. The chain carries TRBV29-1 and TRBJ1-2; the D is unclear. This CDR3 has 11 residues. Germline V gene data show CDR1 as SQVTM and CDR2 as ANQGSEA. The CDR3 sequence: CSVDYGESYTF. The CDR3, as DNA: TGCAGTGTTGACTATGGTGAAAGCTACACCTTC.

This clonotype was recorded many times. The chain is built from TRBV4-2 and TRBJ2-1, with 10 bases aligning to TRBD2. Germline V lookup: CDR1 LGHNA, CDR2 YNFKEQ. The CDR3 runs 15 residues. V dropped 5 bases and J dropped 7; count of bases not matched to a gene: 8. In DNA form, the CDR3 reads TGTGCCAGCAGCTCCGGGACTAGCGAGGCGAATGAGCAGTTCTTC. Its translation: CASSSGTSEANEQFF.

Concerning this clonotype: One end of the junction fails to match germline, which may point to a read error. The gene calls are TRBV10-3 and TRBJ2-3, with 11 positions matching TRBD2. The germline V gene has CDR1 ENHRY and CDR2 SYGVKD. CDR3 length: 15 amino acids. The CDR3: CTTTSGSHSTDTQYF. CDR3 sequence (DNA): TGTACCACTACTAGCGGGAGTCATAGCACAGATACACAGTATTTT.

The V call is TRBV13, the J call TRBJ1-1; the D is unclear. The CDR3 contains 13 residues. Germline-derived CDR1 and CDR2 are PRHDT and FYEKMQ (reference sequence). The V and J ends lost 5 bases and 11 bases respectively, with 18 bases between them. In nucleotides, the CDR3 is TGTGCCAGCAGCCACGAAGAACGTAGTGAGGCTTTCTTT. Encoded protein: CASSHEERSEAFF.

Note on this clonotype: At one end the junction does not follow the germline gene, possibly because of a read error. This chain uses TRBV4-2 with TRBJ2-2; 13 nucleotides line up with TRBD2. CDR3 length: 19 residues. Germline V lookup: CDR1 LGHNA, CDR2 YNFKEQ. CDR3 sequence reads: CASSRDVTGTSGDTGELFF. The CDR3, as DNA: TGTGCAAGCAGCCGGGACGTCACCGGGACTAGCGGGGACACCGGGGAGCTGTTTTTT.

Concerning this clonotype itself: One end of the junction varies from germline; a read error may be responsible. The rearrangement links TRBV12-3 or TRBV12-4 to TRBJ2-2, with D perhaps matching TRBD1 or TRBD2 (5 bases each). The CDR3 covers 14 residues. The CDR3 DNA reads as TGTGCCAGTAGCCCATGGTGGGGCGCCGGGGAGCCGTTTTTT. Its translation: CASSPWWGAGEPFF.

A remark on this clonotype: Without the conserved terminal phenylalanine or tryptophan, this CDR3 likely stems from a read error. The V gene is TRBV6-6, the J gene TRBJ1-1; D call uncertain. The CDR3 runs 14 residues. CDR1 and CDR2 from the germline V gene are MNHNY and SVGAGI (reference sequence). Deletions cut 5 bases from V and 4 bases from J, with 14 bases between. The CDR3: CASSPDAFRTEAFL. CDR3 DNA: TGTGCCAGCAGTCCCGACGCATTCCGCACTGAAGCTTTCTTG.

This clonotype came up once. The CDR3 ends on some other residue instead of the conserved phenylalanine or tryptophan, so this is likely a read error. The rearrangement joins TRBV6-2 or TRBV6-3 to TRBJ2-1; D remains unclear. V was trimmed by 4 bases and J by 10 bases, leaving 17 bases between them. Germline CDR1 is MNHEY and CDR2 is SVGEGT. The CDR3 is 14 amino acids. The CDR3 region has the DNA TGTGCCAGCAGTTCCGGGCTAGAGAGCAACGAGCAGTTCCTC. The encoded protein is CASSSGLESNEQFL.

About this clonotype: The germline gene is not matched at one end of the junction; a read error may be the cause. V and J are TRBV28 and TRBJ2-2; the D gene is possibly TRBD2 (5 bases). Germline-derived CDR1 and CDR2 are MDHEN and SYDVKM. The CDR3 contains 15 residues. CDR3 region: CASSLVGLNTGELSF. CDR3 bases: TGTGCCAGTAGTTTAGTCGGATTGAACACCGGGGAGCTGTCTTTT.

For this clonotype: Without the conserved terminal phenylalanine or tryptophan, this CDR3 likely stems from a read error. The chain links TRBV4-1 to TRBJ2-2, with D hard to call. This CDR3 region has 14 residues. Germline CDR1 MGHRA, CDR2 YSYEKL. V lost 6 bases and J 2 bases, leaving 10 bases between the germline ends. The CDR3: CASSSVPNTGELFY. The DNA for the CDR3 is TGCGCCAGCAGTTCGGTACCTAACACCGGGGAGCTGTTTTAT.

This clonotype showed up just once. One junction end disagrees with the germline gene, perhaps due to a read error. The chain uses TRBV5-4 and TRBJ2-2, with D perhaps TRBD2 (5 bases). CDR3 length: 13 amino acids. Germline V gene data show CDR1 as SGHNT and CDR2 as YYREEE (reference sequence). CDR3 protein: CASSLLVAGELYF. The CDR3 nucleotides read TGTGCCAGCAGCTTGCTGGTCGCCGGGGAGCTGTATTTT.

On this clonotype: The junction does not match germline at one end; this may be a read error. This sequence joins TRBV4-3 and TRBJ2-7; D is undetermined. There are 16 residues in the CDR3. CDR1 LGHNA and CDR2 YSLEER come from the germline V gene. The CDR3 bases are TGCGCCAGCGGCCAAGATATTCACAGTCTCCCCTACGAGAAGTACTTC. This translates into CASGQDIHSLPYEKYF.

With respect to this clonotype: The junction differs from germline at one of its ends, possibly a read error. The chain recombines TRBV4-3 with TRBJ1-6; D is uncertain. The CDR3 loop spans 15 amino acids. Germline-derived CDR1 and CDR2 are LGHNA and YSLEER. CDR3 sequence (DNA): TGCGCTAGCAACCAAGAGAACTCCTATAATTCACCCCTCCACTTT. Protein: CASNQENSYNSPLHF.

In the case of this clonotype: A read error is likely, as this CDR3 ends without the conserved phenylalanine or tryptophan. CDR3 sequence reads: CASSQEERTVTQYL. The CDR3 DNA reads TGCGCCAGCAGCCAGGAAGAGAGGACCGTGACCCAGTACTTA. V is TRBV4-1 and J is TRBJ2-5; D remains ambiguous. The CDR3 is 14 residues long. The V end lost 3 bases, the J end lost 7 bases, and 15 bases lay between the germline ends. Germline V CDR1 and CDR2: MGHRA, YSYEKL.

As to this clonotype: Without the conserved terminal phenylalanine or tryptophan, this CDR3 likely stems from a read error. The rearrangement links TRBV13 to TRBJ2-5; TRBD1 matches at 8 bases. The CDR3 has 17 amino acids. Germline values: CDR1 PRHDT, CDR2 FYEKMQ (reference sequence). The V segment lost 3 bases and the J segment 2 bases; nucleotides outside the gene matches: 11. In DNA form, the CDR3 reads TGTGCCAGCAGCTTCCCGACAGGGGAAAGAGGACAAGAGACCCAGTACCTC. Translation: CASSFPTGERGQETQYL.

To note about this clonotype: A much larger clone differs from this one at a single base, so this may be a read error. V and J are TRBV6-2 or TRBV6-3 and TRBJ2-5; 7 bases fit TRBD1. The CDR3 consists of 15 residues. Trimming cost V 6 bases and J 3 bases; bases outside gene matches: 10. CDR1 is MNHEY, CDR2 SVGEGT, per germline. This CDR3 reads CASRPTTGVEETQYF. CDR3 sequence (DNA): TGTGCCAGCAGACCTACCACAGGGGTGGAAGAGACCCAGTACTTC.

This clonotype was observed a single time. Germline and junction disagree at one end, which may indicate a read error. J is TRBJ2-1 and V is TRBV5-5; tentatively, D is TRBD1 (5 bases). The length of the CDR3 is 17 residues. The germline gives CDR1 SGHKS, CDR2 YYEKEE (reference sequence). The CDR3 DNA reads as TGTGCCAGCAGCAGGGGCGATAGGGAATCCTCCTGCAATGAACAGTTCTTC. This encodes CASSRGDRESSCNEQFF.

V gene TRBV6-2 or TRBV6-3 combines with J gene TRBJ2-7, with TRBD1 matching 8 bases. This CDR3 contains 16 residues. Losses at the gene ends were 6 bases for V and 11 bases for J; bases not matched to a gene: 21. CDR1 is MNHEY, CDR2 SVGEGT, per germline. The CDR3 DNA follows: TGTGCCAGCAGACATCTGGCCGGGGGAGGACAGGGAGAGAAGTACTTC. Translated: CASRHLAGGGQGEKYF.

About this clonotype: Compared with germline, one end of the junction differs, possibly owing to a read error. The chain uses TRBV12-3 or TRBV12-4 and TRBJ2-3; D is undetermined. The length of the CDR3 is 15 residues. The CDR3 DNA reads TGTGCCAGCAGTTTCCGTGGGATATGCACAGATATGCAGTATTTT. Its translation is CASSFRGICTDMQYF.

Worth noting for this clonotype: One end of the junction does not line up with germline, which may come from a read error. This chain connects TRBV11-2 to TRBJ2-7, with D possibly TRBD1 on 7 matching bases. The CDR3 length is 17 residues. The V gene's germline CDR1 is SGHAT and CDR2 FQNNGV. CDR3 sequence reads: CASSFRGGGSWTYERYF. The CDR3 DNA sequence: TGTGCCAGCAGTTTCAGAGGAGGGGGCTCTTGGACCTACGAGCGGTACTTC.

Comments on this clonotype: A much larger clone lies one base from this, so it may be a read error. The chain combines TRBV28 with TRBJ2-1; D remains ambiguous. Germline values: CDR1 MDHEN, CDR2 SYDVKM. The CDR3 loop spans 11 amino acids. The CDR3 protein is CASSTYIEQFF. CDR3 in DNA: TGTGCCAGCTCAACCTACATTGAGCAGTTCTTC. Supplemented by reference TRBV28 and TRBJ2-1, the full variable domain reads DVKVTQSSRYLVKRTGEKVFLECVQDMDHENMFWYRQDPGLGLRLIYFSYDVKMKEKGDIPEGYSVSREKKERFSLILESASTNQTSMYLCASSTYIEQFFGPGTRLTVL.

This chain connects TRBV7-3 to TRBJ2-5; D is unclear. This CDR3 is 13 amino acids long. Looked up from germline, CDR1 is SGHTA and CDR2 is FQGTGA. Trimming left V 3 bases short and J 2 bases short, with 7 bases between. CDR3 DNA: TGTGCCAGCAGCTTTACCTCTCAAGAGACCCAGTACTTC. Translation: CASSFTSQETQYF.

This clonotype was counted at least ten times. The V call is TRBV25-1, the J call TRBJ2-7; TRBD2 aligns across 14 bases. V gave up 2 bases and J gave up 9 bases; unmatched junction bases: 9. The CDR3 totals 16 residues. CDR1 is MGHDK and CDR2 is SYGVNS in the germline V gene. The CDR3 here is CASSEGGGTSGSGQYF. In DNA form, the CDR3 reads TGTGCCAGCAGTGAAGGGGGGGGGACTAGCGGGAGTGGGCAGTACTTC.